This T cell receptor (beta chain) is from a study of blood T cell repertoires in COVID-19. The CDR3 is 15 amino acids. Germline V gene lookup returns CDR1 SGHTA and CDR2 FQGNSA. The V gene end was trimmed by 4 bases and the J gene end by 4 bases; junction bases not matched to a gene: 6. Sequencing used immunoSEQ multiplex PCR; TCRdb keeps in-frame clones, though not all of them. The sample lists 130,000 to 150,000 clones, approximately 91% occurring once. This sequence was found in a human donor in a cohort sampled during active COVID-19. V gene TRBV7-2 combines with J gene TRBJ1-3; TRBD1 aligns across 8 bases. The specimen sequenced was peripheral blood. The CDR3, as DNA: TGTGCCAGCAGCTACGGACAGGGATCAGGAAACACCATATATTTT. Translation: CASSYGQGSGNTIYF.